Sequencing of this T cell receptor beta chain was carried out in a study of blood T cell repertoires in COVID-19. About the study: The United States, Italy and Spain provided the acute and convalescent COVID-19 samples.

Under the authors' procedure: How many nucleated cells were present was estimated from reference gene primer amplification. Data came from immunoSEQ multiplex PCR; TCRdb stores just in-frame clones and leaves some out. V and J calls plus clone size are reproduced from that table; the DNA served to infer D and trimming. The sample lists some 99,000 clones, roughly 80% occurring once. This CDR3 has 14 amino acids. V was shortened by 3 bases and J by 6 bases, with 9 bases between the two germline ends. Germline V gene data show CDR1 as MNHEY and CDR2 as SMNVEV (reference sequence). The specimen sequenced was peripheral blood. The V call is TRBV27, the J call TRBJ1-6, with D unclear. This clonotype was obtained from a woman older than 75 with acute or convalescent COVID-19. CDR3 residues: CASSLNRSNSPLHF. CDR3 in DNA: TGTGCCAGCAGTTTGAACAGATCTAATTCACCCCTCCACTTT.